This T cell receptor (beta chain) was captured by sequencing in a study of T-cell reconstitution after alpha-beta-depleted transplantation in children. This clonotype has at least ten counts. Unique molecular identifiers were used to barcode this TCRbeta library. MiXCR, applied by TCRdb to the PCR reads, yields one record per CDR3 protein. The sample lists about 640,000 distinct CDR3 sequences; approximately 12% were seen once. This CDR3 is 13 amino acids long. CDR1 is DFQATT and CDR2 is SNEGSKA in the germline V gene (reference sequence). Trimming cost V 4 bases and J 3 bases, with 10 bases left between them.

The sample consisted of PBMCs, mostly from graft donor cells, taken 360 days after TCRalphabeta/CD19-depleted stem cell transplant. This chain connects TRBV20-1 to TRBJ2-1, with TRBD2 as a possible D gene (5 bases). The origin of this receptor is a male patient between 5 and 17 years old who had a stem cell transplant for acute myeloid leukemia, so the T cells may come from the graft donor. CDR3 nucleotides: TGCAGTGCTAAGAGCGGATTCTACAATGAGCAGTTCTTC. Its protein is CSAKSGFYNEQFF.